This TCR beta chain was captured by sequencing in a study of T-cell reconstitution after alpha-beta-depleted transplantation in children. This clonotype came up many times. Researchers prepared the TCRbeta library using unique molecular identifiers, the study reports. TCRdb processed the PCR reads anew with MiXCR; each CDR3 protein has one entry. In the table there are some 550,000 distinct CDR3 sequences, roughly 18% of which are singletons. V lost 1 base, J lost 1 base, and 10 bases lay in between. Germline V gene data show CDR1 as SQVTM and CDR2 as ANQGSEA. CDR3 size: 14 residues. The V call is TRBV29-1, the J call TRBJ1-1; D remains ambiguous. The source was PBMCs from the stem cell graft donor, collected from the stem cell graft. This receptor was identified in a human donor who donated a stem cell graft to a child with acute lymphoblastic leukemia. This CDR3 reads CSVEGDRGNTEAFF. The DNA of the CDR3 is TGCAGCGTTGAAGGCGACCGTGGGAACACTGAAGCTTTCTTT.